These 6 T cell receptor beta chains share one sample of origin, sequenced in a study of blood T cell repertoires in COVID-19. Method: immunoSEQ multiplex PCR; TCRdb's copy keeps in-frame clones and lacks some. Among about 410,000 clones listed, around 92% were seen once. The sample consisted of PBMCs or T cells enriched from blood (not recorded which). The receptor source for this set is a woman aged 30 to 39 who had recovered from COVID-19.

The chain recombines TRBV6-2 or TRBV6-3 with TRBJ1-5, with 7 bases fitting TRBD1. Germline V lookup: CDR1 MNHEY, CDR2 SVGEGT. This CDR3 spans 19 amino acids. The V and J ends lost 0 bases and 7 bases, in that order; junction bases with no gene match: 18. In DNA form, the CDR3 reads TGTGCCAGCAGTTACTCACGTCTGAACCCGACAGGGACCGGGCAGCCCCAGCATTTT. It translates to CASSYSRLNPTGTGQPQHF.

J is TRBJ2-1 and V is TRBV5-1; D is perhaps TRBD2 (6 bases). The V end was cut by 5 bases, the J end by 7 bases, with 16 bases between. The CDR3 is 14 amino acids. Germline V CDR1 and CDR2: SGHRS, YFSETQ. The CDR3 spells CASRQERGLNEQFF. In DNA form, the CDR3 reads TGCGCCAGCAGACAGGAGAGGGGACTGAATGAGCAGTTCTTC.

The CDR3 DNA sequence: TGTGCCAGCAGCGTAGACCCGATCGGCACTGAAGCTTTCTTT. The encoded protein is CASSVDPIGTEAFF. The V call is TRBV9, the J call TRBJ1-1; no definite D call. V lost 0 bases and J 4 bases, leaving 10 bases between the germline ends. This CDR3 has 14 residues. Germline CDR1 is SGDLS and CDR2 is YYNGEE.

V and J are TRBV2 and TRBJ2-1; maybe TRBD1 (6 bases). V was pared by 8 bases and J by 5 bases, with 19 bases between. The CDR3 sequence is 15 residues long. Germline values: CDR1 SNHLY, CDR2 FYNNEI. The CDR3 DNA reads as TGTGCCAGCGACTACCCGGGACATATGAACAATGAGCAGTTCTTC. Protein: CASDYPGHMNNEQFF.

The gene calls are TRBV18 and TRBJ2-3, with D perhaps matching TRBD1 (6 bases). Deletions cut 2 bases from V and 7 bases from J, with 13 bases between. Per the germline V gene, CDR1 is KGHSH and CDR2 is LQKENI. CDR3 size: 14 residues. For the CDR3, the DNA is TGTGCCAGCTCACCAGGGGGCGTGTTTTATACGCAGTATTTT. It encodes CASSPGGVFYTQYF.

The rearrangement joins TRBV27 to TRBJ2-1; D is ambiguous. Germline values: CDR1 MNHEY, CDR2 SMNVEV (reference sequence). The CDR3 extends over 14 amino acids. The V end was cut by 10 bases, the J end by 6 bases, with 19 bases between. In DNA form, the CDR3 reads TGTGCCACCGGCTTTTTTGGTTACAGCAATGAGCAGTTCTTC. Translated, it gives CATGFFGYSNEQFF.